These 25 T cell receptor beta chains were all obtained from the same sample, sequenced in a study of blood T cells in healthy people across ages. A second PCR, run for about 6 to 11 cycles, used a sample-barcoded 5' primer plus a J-beta primer mix. Via MiXCR, TCRdb re-called the 5' RACE reads, giving one row per CDR3 protein. The profile shows around 1.5 million distinct CDR3 sequences, 40% to 50% of them singletons. The sample comprised blood. These receptors were taken from a woman younger than 30 in good health.

The chain employs TRBV12-5 and TRBJ1-1; 10 bases match TRBD1. Looked up from germline, CDR1 is LGHNT and CDR2 is FRNRAP. This CDR3 spans 15 amino acids. Germline trimming cut 3 bases from V and 6 bases from J; bases unmatched to any gene: 7. CDR3 protein: CASGFSGTGASEAFF. CDR3 DNA: TGTGCTAGTGGTTTCTCCGGGACAGGGGCGTCTGAAGCTTTCTTT. Full variable domain (rest looked up from reference TRBV12-5 and TRBJ1-1): DARVTQTPRHKVTEMGQEVTMRCQPILGHNTVFWYRQTMMQGLELLAYFRNRAPLDDSGMPKDRFSAEMPDATLATLKIQPSEPRDSAVYFCASGFSGTGASEAFFGQGTRLTVV.

The chain links TRBV6-6 to TRBJ1-1; TRBD1 is a possible D gene (6 bases). The ends were cut back, 4 bases at V and 6 bases at J, with 18 bases in the middle. The CDR3 runs to 15 residues. Germline CDR1 MNHNY, CDR2 SVGAGI (reference sequence). The CDR3 bases are TGTGCCAGCAGTTCCATTGGGGCCTCAGGGGCTGAAGCTTTCTTT. Translating gives CASSSIGASGAEAFF.

CDR3 sequence: CAISEGLAGVGEQFF. Written as DNA, the CDR3 is TGTGCCATCAGTGAAGGACTAGCGGGAGTCGGTGAGCAGTTCTTC. The J gene is TRBJ2-1, the V gene TRBV10-3; the match to TRBD2 covers 13 bases. The CDR3 extends over 15 amino acids. V gave up 3 bases and J gave up 9 bases; unmatched junction bases: 5. Germline V CDR1 and CDR2: ENHRY, SYGVKD.

V usage is TRBV6-1 and J usage is TRBJ2-3; D possibly uses TRBD1 or TRBD2 (6 bases each). This CDR3 contains 14 residues. V was pared by 7 bases and J by 2 bases, with 13 bases between. Germline V gene lookup returns CDR1 MNHNS and CDR2 SASEGT. The CDR3 DNA is TGTGCCAGCATTCGGGGGCAGACCACAGATACGCAGTATTTT. Residues: CASIRGQTTDTQYF.

A few counts support this clonotype. The chain links TRBV20-1 to TRBJ2-1; tentative D call: TRBD1 (6 bases). The CDR3 sequence is 16 residues long. The V end was cut by 6 bases, the J end by 9 bases, with 27 bases between. Germline V gene sequence: CDR1 DFQATT, CDR2 SNEGSKA (reference sequence). CDR3 residues: CSAQVGALRADSEQFF. CDR3 bases: TGCAGTGCCCAAGTGGGGGCCCTGAGGGCTGATAGTGAGCAGTTCTTC.

This chain joins TRBV30 and TRBJ1-2; D is unclear. V shed 5 bases and J shed 3 bases, with 16 bases lying between them. This CDR3 has 14 residues. The germline CDR1 and CDR2 sequences are GTSNPN and SVGIG (reference sequence). This CDR3 is CAWLFDADDYGYTF. For the CDR3, the DNA is TGTGCCTGGCTATTCGATGCAGATGACTATGGCTACACCTTC.

This chain links TRBV7-2 with TRBJ2-7, with 12 nucleotides matching TRBD2. J was trimmed by 6 bases and V by 2 bases; bases with no gene match: 5. The CDR3 has 15 amino acids. From germline, CDR1 is SGHTA and CDR2 FQGNSA. DNA for the CDR3: TGTGCCAGCAGCTTAAGGACTAGCGGGATAGGCGAGCAGTACTTC. It codes for CASSLRTSGIGEQYF. Full variable domain (missing parts from reference TRBV7-2 and TRBJ2-7): GAGVSQSPSNKVTEKGKDVELRCDPISGHTALYWYRQSLGQGLEFLIYFQGNSAPDKSGLPSDRFSAERTGGSVSTLTIQRTQQEDSAVYLCASSLRTSGIGEQYFGPGTRLTVT.

The rearrangement uses TRBV11-2 and TRBJ2-3, with TRBD2 matching over 9 bases. Germline V gene lookup returns CDR1 SGHAT and CDR2 FQNNGV. This CDR3 spans 16 amino acids. The trim removed 3 bases at V and 3 bases at J, leaving 7 bases unmatched. CDR3 protein: CASSFRLAEVTDTQYF. The DNA for the CDR3 is TGTGCCAGCAGCTTCAGACTAGCGGAGGTTACAGATACGCAGTATTTT.

This clonotype was detected a few times. The rearrangement joins TRBV21-1 to TRBJ1-6. TRBV21-1 is deemed a pseudogene. The CDR3 has 17 residues. The DNA of the CDR3 is TGTGCCAGCAGCAGTTTCGGCGGGTGGTTTTCCAATTCACCCCTCCACTTT. Encoded protein: CASSSFGGWFSNSPLHF.

The chain couples TRBV20-1 to TRBJ2-7, with 7 bases that match TRBD1. V dropped 3 bases and J dropped 3; count of bases not matched to a gene: 17. Per germline, CDR1 DFQATT and CDR2 SNEGSKA (reference sequence). This CDR3 spans 17 amino acids. Here the CDR3 reads CSASPDTTGASVYEQYF. CDR3 coding DNA: TGCAGTGCTAGCCCCGACACTACAGGGGCTTCCGTCTACGAGCAGTACTTC.

This clonotype was found once. This chain links TRBV10-3 with TRBJ2-1; the D is unclear. From germline, CDR1 is ENHRY and CDR2 SYGVKD. Trimming removed 2 bases from V and 7 bases from J, with 15 bases in between. This CDR3 is 15 amino acids long. CDR3 in amino acids: CAISEAAAPGNEQFF. DNA of the CDR3: TGTGCCATCAGTGAGGCTGCGGCCCCTGGGAATGAGCAGTTCTTC.

The V call is TRBV28, the J call TRBJ1-1, with no clear D. Germline assignment: CDR1 MDHEN and CDR2 SYDVKM. This CDR3 has 14 amino acids. V was cut by 6 bases and J by 3 bases, with 14 bases left in between. CDR3 in amino acids: CASSFSFSDTEAFF. The DNA of the CDR3 is TGTGCCAGCAGCTTCTCTTTCTCAGACACTGAAGCTTTCTTT.

The CDR3 DNA is TGTGCCAGCCGACAGGGGGGTGGCTACACCTTC. This encodes CASRQGGGYTF. The chain combines TRBV12-3 or TRBV12-4 with TRBJ1-2; 9 nucleotides line up with TRBD1. V lost 8 bases, J lost 7 bases, and 2 bases stayed unmatched. The CDR3 spans 11 residues.

DNA of the CDR3: TGTGCCAGCAGCGACCAGAGCTACGAGCAGTACTTC. This sequence encodes CASSDQSYEQYF. This chain links TRBV7-9 with TRBJ2-7; no clear D. V lost 5 bases and J lost 3, with 8 bases in between. Germline CDR1 reads SEHNR; CDR2 reads FQNEAQ (reference sequence). CDR3 size: 12 residues. The whole variable domain, remainder taken from reference TRBV7-9 and TRBJ2-7, is DTGVSQNPRHKITKRGQNVTFRCDPISEHNRLYWYRQTLGQGPEFLTYFQNEAQLEKSRLLSDRFSAERPKGSFSTLEIQRTEQGDSAMYLCASSDQSYEQYFGPGTRLTVT.

The genes are TRBV10-3 and TRBJ2-3; TRBD2 matches 10 bases. Looked up from germline, CDR1 is ENHRY and CDR2 is SYGVKD. With 8 bases clipped from V and 8 bases from J, the junction kept 13 bases outside the gene matches. The CDR3 extends over 15 amino acids. DNA for the CDR3: TGTGCCATCTTATCGAGCGGGGGGGCCGCAGGTACGCAGTATTTT. Translation: CAILSSGGAAGTQYF.

The chain has TRBV6-5 and TRBJ1-1; perhaps TRBD1 as D (5 bases). The length of the CDR3 is 14 residues. The V and J ends lost 6 bases and 1 base respectively, with 12 bases between them. CDR1 and CDR2 (germline): MNHEY, SVGAGI. DNA of the CDR3: TGTGCCAGCAGCCTGGGACTTCCGAACACTGAAGCTTTCTTT. Protein sequence: CASSLGLPNTEAFF.

This rearrangement joins TRBV7-8 to TRBJ2-4; D possibly corresponds to TRBD1 (5 bases). Near its end, the DNA agrees better with TRBJ2-5, so the J call may be wrong. CDR3 length: 13 residues. Germline V gene data show CDR1 as SGHVS and CDR2 as FQNEAQ. The CDR3 DNA reads as TGTGCCAGCAGCGTATTCAGGGAAGAGACCCAGTACTTC. This translates into CASSVFREETQYF.

This sequence joins TRBV20-1 and TRBJ2-7, with D possibly being TRBD1 or TRBD2 (5 bases each). The CDR3 is 11 amino acids. The germline V and J ends were trimmed by 0 bases and 10 bases, with 10 bases remaining between them. Germline-derived CDR1 and CDR2 are DFQATT and SNEGSKA (reference sequence). CDR3 in amino acids: CSARDRDRQYF. The CDR3 DNA reads as TGCAGTGCTAGAGACAGGGACCGTCAGTACTTC.

This rearrangement joins TRBV28 to TRBJ2-7, with 10 bases that match TRBD1. CDR3 length: 16 amino acids. Unmatched junction bases numbered 10, after V lost 6 bases and J lost 2 bases. The germline CDR1 and CDR2 sequences are MDHEN and SYDVKM. CDR3 residues: CASRETSGTGAYEQYF. CDR3 DNA: TGTGCCAGCAGAGAGACCTCCGGGACAGGGGCCTACGAGCAGTACTTC.

This clonotype was counted only a few times. V is TRBV6-1 and J is TRBJ2-7; the D is unclear. Germline V lookup: CDR1 MNHNS, CDR2 SASEGT. The CDR3 sequence is 14 residues long. Trimming took off 6 bases at V and 0 bases at J, with 12 bases between the two ends. CDR3: CASRETQSSYEQYF. Written as DNA, the CDR3 is TGTGCCAGCAGGGAAACACAGAGCTCCTACGAGCAGTACTTC.

This clonotype was observed a handful of times. This chain connects TRBV4-2 to TRBJ2-7; either TRBD1 or TRBD2 may supply D (5 bases each). The length of the CDR3 is 15 residues. V was shortened by 2 bases and J by 3 bases, with 14 bases between the two germline ends. Germline V lookup: CDR1 LGHNA, CDR2 YNFKEQ. CDR3 loop: CASSQSPRGLYEQYF. CDR3 nucleotides: TGTGCCAGCAGCCAATCTCCGAGGGGCCTCTACGAGCAGTACTTC.

This sequence joins TRBV20-1 and TRBJ2-7, with D perhaps TRBD1 (5 bases). Per the germline V gene, CDR1 is DFQATT and CDR2 is SNEGSKA (reference sequence). V lost 5 bases and J lost 0, with 14 bases in between. CDR3 length: 14 amino acids. CDR3 region: CSAPRTLSSYEQYF. The CDR3 region has the DNA TGCAGTGCTCCGAGGACATTGAGCTCCTACGAGCAGTACTTC.

CDR3 loop: CASTSAGIDTQYF. CDR3 nucleotides: TGTGCCAGTACCTCCGCCGGGATAGATACGCAGTATTTT. The rearrangement joins TRBV19 to TRBJ2-3, with D maybe TRBD2 (5 bases). CDR3 length: 13 residues. Germline values: CDR1 LNHDA, CDR2 SQIVND (reference sequence). V dropped 7 bases and J dropped 5 bases, with 13 bases sitting between them.

This clonotype was picked up a small number of times. This chain connects TRBV20-1 to TRBJ2-5; 11 bases line up with TRBD2. Germline V CDR1 and CDR2: DFQATT, SNEGSKA (reference sequence). The CDR3 runs 14 residues. V dropped 4 bases and J dropped 2; count of bases not matched to a gene: 3. CDR3 bases: TGCAGTGCTACGGTAGCGGGGGGGCAAGAGACCCAGTACTTC. Translated: CSATVAGGQETQYF.

This chain uses TRBV20-1 with TRBJ2-5; the match to TRBD2 covers 15 bases. CDR1 DFQATT and CDR2 SNEGSKA come from the germline V gene (reference sequence). The junction had 9 bases not matched to a gene; V was cut back by 2 bases and J by 11 bases. The CDR3 is made up of 15 amino acids. CDR3 sequence (DNA): TGCAGTGCTAGAAGCACGGGACTAGCGGGAGGTGAGCAGTACTTC. Protein: CSARSTGLAGGEQYF.